The 30 T cell receptor beta chains in this list originate from one sample, sequenced in a study of T cells in Graves' hyperthyroidism and ophthalmopathy. Amplification of TCR beta CDR3 regions was performed using RNA transcripts as template. HTBI primers drove first-round RT-PCR of the TCR CDR3. Using its own MiXCR run on the multiplex PCR reads, TCRdb lists one record per CDR3 protein. This table has 450,000 to 700,000 distinct CDR3 sequences, 35% to 55% appearing once. The sample comprised peripheral blood or thyroid tissue (not recorded which). These receptors all come from an adult woman with Graves' disease, either hyperthyroidism or ophthalmopathy (not recorded which).

J is TRBJ1-2 and V is TRBV5-1; D is possibly TRBD1 (6 bases). In germline, CDR1 is SGHRS, CDR2 YFSETQ. The germline V and J ends were trimmed by 4 bases and 8 bases, with 18 bases remaining between them. CDR3 length: 14 amino acids. DNA for the CDR3: TGCGCCAGCAGCCCCATGCGGGCAGGGGTCGGCTACACCTTC. This codes for CASSPMRAGVGYTF.

Points on this clonotype: Possible read error: a much larger clone is one base away. The chain employs TRBV5-1 and TRBJ2-5, with TRBD2 as a possible D gene (6 bases). CDR1 is SGHRS and CDR2 is YFSETQ in the germline V gene. V lost 4 bases and J lost 0, with 13 bases in between. This CDR3 is 15 amino acids long. For the CDR3, the DNA is TGCGCCAGCAGCCCGCGGGGCACGTACCAAGAGACCCAGTACTTC. Its translation: CASSPRGTYQETQYF.

A remark on this clonotype: At one boundary the junction diverges from the germline segment, which might be a read error. This chain connects TRBV2 to TRBJ2-5, with D possibly being TRBD1 or TRBD2 (7 bases each). Looked up from germline, CDR1 is SNHLY and CDR2 is FYNNEI. CDR3 size: 18 residues. The CDR3 loop is CASSQGGRGHLGAETQYF. DNA of the CDR3: TGCGCCAGCAGCCAGGGGGGGAGAGGACACCTGGGAGCAGAGACCCAGTACTTC.

The chain has TRBV9 and TRBJ1-1, with 8 positions matching TRBD1. This CDR3 comprises 16 residues. Germline assignment: CDR1 SGDLS and CDR2 YYNGEE. V was clipped by 4 bases and J by 3 bases; unmatched bases: 11. The CDR3 is CASSLGDRLHHTEAFF. CDR3 coding DNA: TGTGCCAGCAGCTTGGGGGACAGGTTACATCACACTGAAGCTTTCTTT. Combining the CDR3 with reference TRBV9 and TRBJ1-1 gives the whole variable domain DSGVTQTPKHLITATGQRVTLRCSPRSGDLSVYWYQQSLDQGLQFLIQYYNGEERAKGNILERFSAQQFPDLHSELNLSSLELGDSALYFCASSLGDRLHHTEAFFGQGTRLTVV.

The chain recombines TRBV14 with TRBJ1-5, with D hard to call. The V end was cut by 7 bases, the J end by 0 bases, with 10 bases between. This CDR3 spans 14 amino acids. CDR1 and CDR2 (germline): SGHDN, FVKESK. In DNA, the CDR3 is TGTGCCAGCATGCTGGGTGGTAGCAATCAGCCCCAGCATTTT. Translating gives CASMLGGSNQPQHF.

This sequence joins TRBV20-1 and TRBJ2-7, with a weak D call TRBD2 (6 bases). Trimming removed 0 bases at V and 2 bases at J, with 11 bases between. Germline values: CDR1 DFQATT, CDR2 SNEGSKA (reference sequence). This CDR3 region has 14 residues. The CDR3 DNA is TGCAGTGCTAGAGATGTCGGGGGAACCTACGAGCAGTACTTC. Translated, it gives CSARDVGGTYEQYF.

Many counts were recorded for this clonotype. This rearrangement joins TRBV29-1 to TRBJ1-1; D unclear. The V gene lost 7 bases and the J gene lost 0 bases, with 6 bases spanning the gap. From germline, CDR1 is SQVTM and CDR2 ANQGSEA. CDR3 size: 11 residues. The CDR3 DNA reads TGCAGCGCCAGGTTGAACACTGAAGCTTTCTTT. Its translation is CSARLNTEAFF.

The genes are TRBV20-1 and TRBJ1-2, with D unresolved. Germline CDR1 DFQATT, CDR2 SNEGSKA (reference sequence). The CDR3 runs 12 residues. Trimming removed 3 bases at V and 9 bases at J, with 14 bases between. CDR3 nucleotide sequence: TGCAGTGCTAGTGGCCAGTCAGAGCGCTACACCTTC. Translation: CSASGQSERYTF.

This clonotype has a count of ten or more. The chain has TRBV19 and TRBJ1-3, with a possible D match to TRBD1 (5 bases). Per the germline V gene, CDR1 is LNHDA and CDR2 is SQIVND (reference sequence). V was cut by 7 bases and J by 2 bases, with 21 bases left in between. The CDR3 spans 17 residues. The CDR3 is CASTNRAASDTGNTIYF. The CDR3, as DNA: TGTGCCAGTACCAATCGGGCCGCCTCGGACACTGGAAACACCATATATTTT.

This clonotype showed up many times. The V call is TRBV25-1, the J call TRBJ1-2; 10 bases are a match to TRBD1. Germline V gives CDR1 MGHDK, CDR2 SYGVNS. This CDR3 has 14 amino acids. With 9 bases clipped from V and 8 bases from J, the junction kept 12 bases outside the gene matches. In DNA form, the CDR3 reads TGTGCCAGGTTATCCGGGACAGGGGTGAAGGGCTACACCTTC. Its protein product is CARLSGTGVKGYTF.

V and J are TRBV24-1 and TRBJ2-2, with D tentatively TRBD2 (6 bases). This CDR3 has 16 residues. CDR1 KGHDR and CDR2 SFDVKD come from the germline V gene. V dropped 1 base and J dropped 2 bases, with 10 bases sitting between them. The CDR3 DNA sequence: TGTGCCACCAGTGATTTTCCCGGGACTAACACCGGGGAGCTGTTTTTT. Encoded protein: CATSDFPGTNTGELFF.

The chain carries TRBV5-1 and TRBJ2-5; D not resolved. CDR3 length: 16 residues. The V end was cut by 4 bases, the J end by 5 bases, with 21 bases between. Germline-derived CDR1 and CDR2 are SGHRS and YFSETQ. The CDR3, as DNA: TGCGCCAGCAGCCAGACCACGTCAGGATGGGTTGAGACCCAGTACTTC. Translating it yields CASSQTTSGWVETQYF.

A note on this clonotype: The junction does not match germline at one end; this may be a read error. The genes are TRBV12-3 or TRBV12-4 and TRBJ2-5, with D unresolved. The length of the CDR3 is 13 residues. CDR3 region: CASGLTRARAQYF. The CDR3, as DNA: TGTGCCAGCGGTTTGACACGGGCCAGAGCCCAGTACTTC.

At least ten counts were recorded for this clonotype. This sequence joins TRBV7-9 and TRBJ2-5; TRBD1 or TRBD2 may be the D gene (5 bases each). The germline V gene encodes CDR1 SEHNR and CDR2 FQNEAQ (reference sequence). Trimming shortened V by 5 bases and J by 5 bases, and 12 bases separated the two germline ends. The CDR3 is 13 amino acids. The DNA for the CDR3 is TGTGCCAGCAGCCGGGGACGCGGTGAGACCCAGTACTTC. This translates into CASSRGRGETQYF.

This clonotype has more than one count but fewer than ten. The rearrangement joins TRBV29-1 to TRBJ2-7, with D perhaps given as TRBD1 or TRBD2 (5 bases each). V was clipped by 6 bases and J by 1 base, with 13 bases between them. The CDR3 is 13 amino acids. Per the germline V gene, CDR1 is SQVTM and CDR2 is ANQGSEA. The chain's CDR3 is CSVGSGTSYEQYF. CDR3 sequence (DNA): TGCAGCGTGGGATCCGGGACGTCCTACGAGCAGTACTTC.

Of note for this clonotype: The CDR3 does not end in the conserved phenylalanine or tryptophan, so this is likely a read error. No DNA is shown, since the ends of the CDR3 on it are uncertain; the CDR3 is the one TCRdb lists. This chain connects TRBV3-1 to TRBJ2-5. Inclusive of both ends, the CDR3 amounts to 8 amino acids. Germline assignment: CDR1 LGHDT and CDR2 YNNKEL (reference sequence). CDR3 sequence reads: CASSQGTT.

This clonotype was counted at least ten times. V is TRBV5-8 and J is TRBJ2-7; D is undetermined. V was cut by 3 bases and J by 9 bases, with 28 bases left in between. Germline values: CDR1 SGHTS, CDR2 YDEGEE. The CDR3 runs to 17 residues. DNA of the CDR3: TGTGCCAGCAGCTGGTCGCCTCCTGGGTCAGCTCATACGGGGCAGTACTTC. Residues: CASSWSPPGSAHTGQYF. The variable domain in full, completed from reference TRBV5-8 and TRBJ2-7, reads EAGVTQSPTHLIKTRGQQATLRCSPISGHTSVYWYQQALGLGLQFLLWYDEGEERNRGNFPPRFSGRQFPNYSSELNVNALELEDSALYLCASSWSPPGSAHTGQYFGPGTRLTVT.

This clonotype occurred a few times. The rearrangement links TRBV29-1 to TRBJ1-2; no clear D. Germline loops: CDR1 SQVTM, CDR2 ANQGSEA. The CDR3 totals 9 residues. Between the trimmed V and J ends, which lost 7 bases and 6 bases, there was a span of 6 bases. CDR3 amino acids: CSANNGYTF. The CDR3 nucleotides are TGCAGCGCAAATAATGGCTACACCTTC.

This clonotype has more than one count but fewer than ten. The gene calls are TRBV4-1 and TRBJ2-2; either TRBD1 or TRBD2 may supply D (5 bases each). From germline, CDR1 is MGHRA and CDR2 YSYEKL. The CDR3 covers 16 residues. V gave up 4 bases and J gave up 4 bases, with 16 bases separating them. CDR3 sequence: CASSLGGLTPTGELFF. Here the CDR3 DNA reads TGCGCCAGCAGCCTTGGGGGTCTGACCCCCACCGGGGAGCTGTTTTTT.

This clonotype came up many times. The V call is TRBV7-9, the J call TRBJ2-5, with 10 bases that match TRBD2. The V gene end was trimmed by 4 bases and the J gene end by 2 bases; junction bases not matched to a gene: 7. The CDR3 length is 16 residues. Germline CDR1 SEHNR, CDR2 FQNEAQ (reference sequence). In nucleotides, the CDR3 is TGTGCCAGCAGCTCCGGACTAGCGGTCGAGCAAGAGACCCAGTACTTC. Its protein is CASSSGLAVEQETQYF.

This clonotype was seen a handful of times. The chain has TRBV5-1 and TRBJ2-7; D may correspond to TRBD1 or TRBD2 (6 bases each). The germline gives CDR1 SGHRS, CDR2 YFSETQ. This CDR3 spans 14 amino acids. The V and J ends lost 4 bases and 5 bases respectively, with 16 bases between them. The CDR3 here is CASSPEGRGDEQYF. The CDR3 DNA sequence: TGCGCCAGCAGCCCGGAGGGCAGGGGCGACGAGCAGTACTTC.

The chain employs TRBV7-2 and TRBJ1-2; TRBD1 matches at 7 bases. The CDR3 covers 17 residues. V gave up 8 bases and J gave up 4 bases; unmatched junction bases: 19. The germline CDR1 and CDR2 sequences are SGHTA and FQGNSA. The CDR3 coding sequence is TGTGCCAGCGCCGCCACAACAGCGCCGGGACAGCGCTATGGCTACACCTTC. This codes for CASAATTAPGQRYGYTF.

There are many counts of this clonotype. The genes are TRBV5-1 and TRBJ2-2, with 11 bases fitting TRBD2. Looked up from germline, CDR1 is SGHRS and CDR2 is YFSETQ. V lost 5 bases, J lost 7 bases, and 4 bases stayed unmatched. This CDR3 has 14 amino acids. The CDR3 here is CASRLAGVDGELFF. The CDR3 DNA is TGCGCCAGCAGACTAGCGGGAGTCGACGGGGAGCTGTTTTTT.

At least ten counts were recorded for this clonotype. This sequence joins TRBV2 and TRBJ1-1; D is uncertain. CDR3 length equals 13 residues. Germline CDR1 reads SNHLY; CDR2 reads FYNNEI. Trimming removed 4 bases at V and 5 bases at J, with 11 bases between. CDR3 in DNA: TGTGCCAGCAGTGGTGAAGGGCGAACTGAAGCTTTCTTT. The encoded protein is CASSGEGRTEAFF.

Written as DNA, the CDR3 is TGCAGCGGAACAGGGGTGAACACTGAAGCTTTCTTT. This sequence encodes CSGTGVNTEAFF. The chain links TRBV29-1 to TRBJ1-1, with 7 bases matching TRBD1. Germline V gene sequence: CDR1 SQVTM, CDR2 ANQGSEA. V lost 7 bases, J lost 0 bases, and 2 bases stayed unmatched. The CDR3 has 12 amino acids.

The chain combines TRBV20-1 with TRBJ2-5, with unresolved D. The length of the CDR3 is 12 residues. Germline CDR1 is DFQATT and CDR2 is SNEGSKA (reference sequence). V was shortened by 4 bases and J by 3 bases, with 9 bases between the two germline ends. The chain's CDR3 is CSAKVPEETQYF. The CDR3 DNA reads TGCAGTGCTAAGGTTCCAGAAGAGACCCAGTACTTC.

This clonotype was observed at least ten times. The CDR3 coding sequence is TGTGCCAGCAGTGAAGGGCAGGGGGCCGACGAGCAGTACTTC. Amino acids: CASSEGQGADEQYF. The chain couples TRBV6-1 to TRBJ2-7, with 8 positions matching TRBD1. Trimming at V came to 1 base and at J to 5 bases, leaving 4 bases not matched to a gene. Germline assignment: CDR1 MNHNS and CDR2 SASEGT. The length of the CDR3 is 14 residues.

On this clonotype itself: Compared with germline, one end of the junction differs, possibly owing to a read error. The chain couples TRBV4-1 to TRBJ1-3; maybe TRBD1 (6 bases). Germline V gives CDR1 MGHRA, CDR2 YSYEKL. The CDR3 has 16 residues. CDR3 in amino acids: CASSQVPGATGNAIYF. In DNA, the CDR3 is TGCGCCAGCAGCCAAGTACCGGGGGCCACTGGAAACGCCATATATTTT.

The table lists this clonotype with a few counts. This chain uses TRBV7-9 with TRBJ2-7, with D possibly being TRBD1 (6 bases). V shed 8 bases and J shed 2 bases, with 19 bases lying between them. Germline V gene lookup returns CDR1 SEHNR and CDR2 FQNEAQ (reference sequence). This CDR3 comprises 15 residues. CDR3: CASSPFRDITYEQYF. The CDR3 coding sequence is TGTGCCAGCTCACCCTTCCGGGACATTACCTACGAGCAGTACTTC.

As regards this clonotype: Germline and junction disagree at one end, which may indicate a read error. This chain joins TRBV2 and TRBJ1-5; D gene uncertain. The germline CDR1 and CDR2 sequences are SNHLY and FYNNEI. CDR3 length: 14 amino acids. The CDR3 loop is CASSGGRGHQPQHF. CDR3 DNA: TGTGCCAGTAGTGGCGGCCGTGGGCATCAGCCCCAGCATTTT.